The sequence of this T cell receptor beta chain was determined in a study of PD-L1 blockade in urothelial cancer. In the study overall: Male sex and bladder-origin urothelial cancer characterized about 85% of the 29 patients. A median roughly 150,000 T cells were found in blood samples.

Germline loops: CDR1 MGHRA, CDR2 YSYEKL. The CDR3 consists of 18 residues. Trimming removed 2 bases from V and 6 bases from J, with 22 bases in between. Sample time point: pretreatment peripheral blood. The data were produced by immunoSEQ multiplex PCR, yet TCRdb's version contains in-frame clones alone and is incomplete. The sample records approximately 50,000 clones, around 84% being singletons. Sequenced material: PBMCs, taken around atezolizumab (anti-PD-L1) treatment. The sequence derives from a man between 65 and 85 years old with urothelial cancer. The V call is TRBV4-1, the J call TRBJ1-4, with D maybe TRBD1 (5 bases). The CDR3 is CASSQRTPGGTDYEKLFF. In DNA form, the CDR3 reads TGCGCCAGCAGCCAAAGAACCCCCGGCGGGACGGATTATGAAAAACTGTTTTTT.